Listed below are T cell receptor beta chains from one sample, sequenced in a study of OX40 agonist ivuxolimab in advanced cancers. This table comes from immunoSEQ multiplex PCR, and its TCRdb copy is limited to in-frame clones, with some not included. The sample gives roughly 66,000 clones, roughly four fifths of which show up once; approximately 2.3% is in the top ten. This material consisted of CD4+ or CD8+ T cells sorted from blood, taken in a trial of the OX40 agonist ivuxolimab. These receptors originate from an adult with an advanced solid tumor such as melanoma, head and neck, liver or kidney cancer. Both conserved end residues are trimmed from each CDR3.

CDR3,V
ASSPLVFNYGYT,TRBV5-8
ASSQEGASDYNEQF,TRBV5-4
ASSILPGDYGYT,TRBV19
ASSVGVTRCDNEQF,TRBV21-1
ASSLDGFYGYT,TRBV5-1
ASSLSGGTIYEQY,TRBV7-2
ASRSGLDNYGYT,TRBV6-5
ASSSFAVGNEKLF,TRBV28
ASKLSTGVGVDTQY,TRBV2
ASSLGLAGEQY,TRBV5-4
ASSLGGQGFVDVLMHQETQY,TRBV13
ASSALGGNTEAF,TRBV2
ASSLWPVGLASDEQF,TRBV5-1
ASRPILAGGNEQF,TRBV5-1
ASVSRHQPQH,TRBV28
ASSDPGLPYTDTQY,TRBV6-1
ASSLNLAGTDTQY,TRBV7-3
ASSVWSLAGGPGEQY,TRBV28
SVEVGVNQPQH,TRBV29-1
ASSRAGGTNTGELF,TRBV11-3
ASSTEGRDIQY,TRBV19
ASSLGGQAGNTIY,TRBV5-1
ASGPHGSSYEQY,TRBV12-5
ASSGRTGREGNIQY,TRBV19
ASTHGGIDTQY,TRBV6-6
ASSVQAFQETQY,TRBV2
ASSSLGGDEQY,TRBV7-8
ASSLGGLGTQY,TRBV5-8
ASSRSSGSSTDTQY,TRBV7-6
ASSQSPSTGAVKNIQY,TRBV23-1
ASSYSPRSPSYEQY,TRBV6-5
ASSQTRAGELF,TRBV11-2
ASSPQGAVGETQY,TRBV18
ASTKGEGVNYGYT,TRBV7-8
ASGTYPEAF,TRBV6-5
ASSPFANLGNEQF,TRBV18
ASSLWKGPYNEQF,TRBV7-9
ASSAGVLVAGGGELF,TRBV9
ASRDGRANTGELF,TRBV2
ASSWDGEVTEAF,TRBV28
ASSRAPSQETQY,TRBV11-3
ASSEPTGTSGRGEETQY,TRBV10-2
ASSPRQGARAF,TRBV7-2
ASSVELAGTGANVLT,TRBV9
ASLHRAGNTIY,TRBV21-1
ASSEDLLDTQY,TRBV2
ASSSFSGNTDTQY,TRBV5-1
ASSLTGGLPAYEQY,TRBV27
SAGLEETQY,TRBV20-1
ASSETSSQNIQY,TRBV5-4
ASSTSGLAYNEQF,TRBV27
AWSEAGGAFEAF,TRBV30
ASNVQGGRNQPQH,TRBV19
ASSLPLAVGTDTQY,TRBV5-4
ASSLPGMGRRIRNQPQH,TRBV27
ASARDRGTDTQY,TRBV28
ASSPEHSLGQY,TRBV19
ASSQKQGAHLAF,TRBV5-1
ASSTQGANYGYT,TRBV19
ASSLNAGQGGLEQY,TRBV5-4